This TCR beta chain derives from a study of blood T cells in healthy people across ages. Findings and limits, study-wide: Higher diversity, along with more naive CD4+ cells, distinguished long-lived donors from aged donors.

The junction had 4 bases not matched to a gene; V was cut back by 5 bases and J by 2 bases. In germline, CDR1 is LGHNA, CDR2 YSLEER. The CDR3 totals 15 residues. Sample-barcoded 5' priming and a J-beta primer mix drove a second PCR of about 6 to 12 cycles. MiXCR, applied by TCRdb to the 5' RACE reads, yields one record per CDR3 protein. The sample carries 700,000 to 850,000 distinct CDR3 sequences, about 36% recorded once. With regard to this clonotype: Antigen: not known.

The sequenced sample was blood. The chain links TRBV4-3 to TRBJ2-1; 9 bases match TRBD2. The clonotype was recovered from a man aged 18 to 30 in good health. CDR3 loop: CASSGLAGPYNEQFF. CDR3 sequence (DNA): TGCGCCAGCAGCGGTCTAGCGGGACCCTACAATGAGCAGTTCTTC.